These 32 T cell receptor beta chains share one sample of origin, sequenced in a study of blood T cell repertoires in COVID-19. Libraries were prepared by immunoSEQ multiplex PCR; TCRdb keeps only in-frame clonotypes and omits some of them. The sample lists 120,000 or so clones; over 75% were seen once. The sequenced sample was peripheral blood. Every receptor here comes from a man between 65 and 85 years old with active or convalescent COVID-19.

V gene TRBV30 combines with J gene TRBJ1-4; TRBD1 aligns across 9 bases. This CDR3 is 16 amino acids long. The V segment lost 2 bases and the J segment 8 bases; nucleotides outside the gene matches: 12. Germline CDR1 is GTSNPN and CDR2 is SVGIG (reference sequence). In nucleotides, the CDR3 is TGTGCCTGGAGTCGCGCCCTGACAGGGGGGGGCGAAAAACTGTTTTTT. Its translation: CAWSRALTGGGEKLFF.

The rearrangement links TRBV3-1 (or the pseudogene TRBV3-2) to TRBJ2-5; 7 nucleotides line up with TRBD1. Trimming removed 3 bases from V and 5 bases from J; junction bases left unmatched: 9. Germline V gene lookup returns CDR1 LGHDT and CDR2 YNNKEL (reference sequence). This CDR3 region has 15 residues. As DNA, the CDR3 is TGTGCCAGCAGCCAGGGGGACAGTGAATTGGAGACCCAGTACTTC. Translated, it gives CASSQGDSELETQYF.

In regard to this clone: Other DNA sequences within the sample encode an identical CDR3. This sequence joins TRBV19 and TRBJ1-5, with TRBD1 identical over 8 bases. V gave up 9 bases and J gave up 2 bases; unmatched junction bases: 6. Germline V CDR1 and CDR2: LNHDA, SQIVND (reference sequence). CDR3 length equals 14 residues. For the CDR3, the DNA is TGTGCCAGCGGGGGGACAGGAGGCAATCAGCCCCAGCATTTT. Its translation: CASGGTGGNQPQHF.

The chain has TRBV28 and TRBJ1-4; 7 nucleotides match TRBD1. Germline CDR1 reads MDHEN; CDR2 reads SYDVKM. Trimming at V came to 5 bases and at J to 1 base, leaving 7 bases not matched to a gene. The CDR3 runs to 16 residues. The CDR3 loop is CASSPLGTVTNEKLFF. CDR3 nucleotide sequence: TGTGCCAGCAGTCCTCTCGGGACAGTAACTAATGAAAAACTGTTTTTT.

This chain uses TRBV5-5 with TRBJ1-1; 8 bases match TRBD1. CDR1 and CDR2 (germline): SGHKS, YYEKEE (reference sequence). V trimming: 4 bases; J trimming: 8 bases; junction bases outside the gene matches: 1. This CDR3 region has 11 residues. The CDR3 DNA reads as TGTGCCAGCAGCCGGGACAGGGAAGCTTTCTTT. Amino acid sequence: CASSRDREAFF.

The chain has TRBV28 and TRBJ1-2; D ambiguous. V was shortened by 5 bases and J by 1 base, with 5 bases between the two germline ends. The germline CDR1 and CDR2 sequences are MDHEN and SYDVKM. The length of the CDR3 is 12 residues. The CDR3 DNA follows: TGTGCCAGCAGTCTAATTAACTATGGCTACACCTTC. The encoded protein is CASSLINYGYTF.

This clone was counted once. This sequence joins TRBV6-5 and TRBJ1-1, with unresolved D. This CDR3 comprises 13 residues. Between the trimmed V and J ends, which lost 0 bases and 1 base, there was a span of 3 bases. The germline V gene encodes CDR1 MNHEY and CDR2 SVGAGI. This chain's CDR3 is CASSYSQNTEAFF. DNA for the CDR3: TGTGCCAGCAGTTACTCTCAGAACACTGAAGCTTTCTTT.

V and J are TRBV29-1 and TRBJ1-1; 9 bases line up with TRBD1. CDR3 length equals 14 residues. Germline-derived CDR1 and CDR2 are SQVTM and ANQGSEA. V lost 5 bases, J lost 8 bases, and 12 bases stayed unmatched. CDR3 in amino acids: CSVKLWDRETEAFF. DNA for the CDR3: TGCAGCGTTAAACTCTGGGACAGGGAGACCGAAGCTTTCTTT.

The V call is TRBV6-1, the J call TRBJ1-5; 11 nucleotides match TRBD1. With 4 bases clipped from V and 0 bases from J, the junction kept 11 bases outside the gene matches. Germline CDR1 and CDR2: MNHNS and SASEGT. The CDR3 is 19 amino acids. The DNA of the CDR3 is TGTGCCAGCAGTGCGTCCCGGGACAGGGGGTCATATAGCAATCAGCCCCAGCATTTT. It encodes CASSASRDRGSYSNQPQHF.

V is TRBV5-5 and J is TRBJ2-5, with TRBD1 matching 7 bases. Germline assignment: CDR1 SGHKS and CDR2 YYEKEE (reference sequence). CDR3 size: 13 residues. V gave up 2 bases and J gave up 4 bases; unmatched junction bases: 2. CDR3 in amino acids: CASSLQGLETQYF. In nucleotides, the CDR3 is TGTGCCAGCAGCTTACAGGGGTTAGAGACCCAGTACTTC.

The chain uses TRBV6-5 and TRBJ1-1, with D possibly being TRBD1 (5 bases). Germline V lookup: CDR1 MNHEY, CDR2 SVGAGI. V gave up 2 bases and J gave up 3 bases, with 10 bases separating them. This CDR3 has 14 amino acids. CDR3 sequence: CASSYKGQYTEAFF. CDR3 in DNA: TGTGCCAGCAGTTACAAAGGACAATACACTGAAGCTTTCTTT.

The CDR3 DNA reads TGTGCCAGCAGCCCTATAGCCGGGACAGCCAGAAACACCATATATTTT. It encodes CASSPIAGTARNTIYF. The gene calls are TRBV11-2 and TRBJ1-3; 7 bases are a match to TRBD1. V was clipped by 5 bases and J by 5 bases; unmatched bases: 12. The CDR3 is 16 residues long. In germline, CDR1 is SGHAT, CDR2 FQNNGV.

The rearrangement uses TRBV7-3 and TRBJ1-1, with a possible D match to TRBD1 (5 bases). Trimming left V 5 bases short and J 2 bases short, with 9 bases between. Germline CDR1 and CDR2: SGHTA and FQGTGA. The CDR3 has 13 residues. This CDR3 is CASSAGINTEAFF. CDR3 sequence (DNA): TGTGCCAGCAGCGCAGGGATTAACACTGAAGCTTTCTTT.

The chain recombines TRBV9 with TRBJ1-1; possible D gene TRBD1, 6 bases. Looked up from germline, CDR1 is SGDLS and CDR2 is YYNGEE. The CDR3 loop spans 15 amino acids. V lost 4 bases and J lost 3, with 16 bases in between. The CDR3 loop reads CASSPRHSGDTEAFF. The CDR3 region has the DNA TGTGCCAGCAGCCCCCGACATTCAGGGGACACTGAAGCTTTCTTT.

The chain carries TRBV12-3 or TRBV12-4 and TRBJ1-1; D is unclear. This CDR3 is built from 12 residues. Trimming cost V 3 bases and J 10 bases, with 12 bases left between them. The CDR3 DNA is TGTGCCAGCAGTTTCCAGCGGGGAACAGCTTTCTTT. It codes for CASSFQRGTAFF.

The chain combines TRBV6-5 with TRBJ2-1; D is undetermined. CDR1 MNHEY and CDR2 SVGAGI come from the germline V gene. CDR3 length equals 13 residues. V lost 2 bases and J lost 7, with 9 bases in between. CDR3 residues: CASSYPGRNEQFF. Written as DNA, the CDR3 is TGTGCCAGCAGTTACCCTGGTCGGAATGAGCAGTTCTTC.

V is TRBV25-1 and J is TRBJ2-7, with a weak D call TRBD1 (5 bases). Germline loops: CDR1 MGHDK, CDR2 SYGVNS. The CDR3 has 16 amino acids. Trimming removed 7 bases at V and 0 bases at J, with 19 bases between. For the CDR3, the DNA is TGTGCCAGCAAAATGAATCTAGGGGCGCTCTCCTACGAGCAGTACTTC. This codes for CASKMNLGALSYEQYF.

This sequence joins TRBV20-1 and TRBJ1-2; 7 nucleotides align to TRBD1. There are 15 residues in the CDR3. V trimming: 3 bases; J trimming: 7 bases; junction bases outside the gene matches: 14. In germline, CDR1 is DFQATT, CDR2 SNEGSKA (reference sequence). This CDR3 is CSASGDRASRTGYTF. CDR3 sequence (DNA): TGCAGTGCTAGTGGGGACAGAGCCTCGAGAACTGGCTACACCTTC.

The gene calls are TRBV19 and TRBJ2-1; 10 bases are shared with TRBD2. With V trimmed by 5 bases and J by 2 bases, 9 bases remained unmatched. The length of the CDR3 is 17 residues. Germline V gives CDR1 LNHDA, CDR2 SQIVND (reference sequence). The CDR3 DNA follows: TGTGCCAGTAGTCTCCGGACTAGCGGAGGGACCTACAATGAGCAGTTCTTC. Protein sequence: CASSLRTSGGTYNEQFF.

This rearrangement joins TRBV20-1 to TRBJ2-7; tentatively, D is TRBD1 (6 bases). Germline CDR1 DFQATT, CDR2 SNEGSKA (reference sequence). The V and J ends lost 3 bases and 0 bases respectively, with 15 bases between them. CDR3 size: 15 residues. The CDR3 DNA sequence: TGCAGTGCTAGTCCCCACAGGGCTCGCTCCTACGAGCAGTACTTC. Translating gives CSASPHRARSYEQYF.

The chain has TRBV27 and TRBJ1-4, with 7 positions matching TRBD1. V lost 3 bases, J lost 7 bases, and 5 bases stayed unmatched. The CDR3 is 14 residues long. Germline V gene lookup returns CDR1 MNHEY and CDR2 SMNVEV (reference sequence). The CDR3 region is CASSFQGVSEKLFF. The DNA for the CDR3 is TGTGCCAGCAGTTTCCAGGGGGTCAGTGAAAAACTGTTTTTT.

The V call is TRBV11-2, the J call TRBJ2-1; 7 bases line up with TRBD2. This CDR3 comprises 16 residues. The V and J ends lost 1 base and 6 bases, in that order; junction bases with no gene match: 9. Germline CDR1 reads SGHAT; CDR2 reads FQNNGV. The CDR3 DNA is TGTGCCAGCAGCTTAGCTTCGGTAGCGGGCGCCAATGAGCAGTTCTTC. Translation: CASSLASVAGANEQFF.

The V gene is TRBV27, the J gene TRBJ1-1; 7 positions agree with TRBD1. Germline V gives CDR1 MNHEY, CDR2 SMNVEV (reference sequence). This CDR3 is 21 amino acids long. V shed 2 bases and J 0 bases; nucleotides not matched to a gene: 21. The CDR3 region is CASSLSSADRANLILNTEAFF. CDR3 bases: TGTGCCAGCAGTTTAAGTTCAGCCGACAGGGCCAATCTTATTTTGAACACTGAAGCTTTCTTT.

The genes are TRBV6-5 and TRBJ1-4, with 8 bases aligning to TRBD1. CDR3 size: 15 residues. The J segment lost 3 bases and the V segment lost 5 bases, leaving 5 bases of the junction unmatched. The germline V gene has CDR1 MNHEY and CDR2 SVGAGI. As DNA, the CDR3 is TGTGCCAGCAGTAACAGGGGGTTGGCTAATGAAAAACTGTTTTTT. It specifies CASSNRGLANEKLFF.

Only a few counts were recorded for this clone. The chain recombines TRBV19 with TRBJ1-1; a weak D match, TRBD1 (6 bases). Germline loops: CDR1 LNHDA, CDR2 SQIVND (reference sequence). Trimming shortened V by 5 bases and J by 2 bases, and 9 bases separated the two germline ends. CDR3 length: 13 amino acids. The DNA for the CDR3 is TGTGCCAGTAGTGGACAGCTAAACACTGAAGCTTTCTTT. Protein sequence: CASSGQLNTEAFF.

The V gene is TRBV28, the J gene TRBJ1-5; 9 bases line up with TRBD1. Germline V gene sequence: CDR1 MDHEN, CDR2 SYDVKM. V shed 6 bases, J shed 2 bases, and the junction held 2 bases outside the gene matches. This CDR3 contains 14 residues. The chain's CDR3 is CASRRTGGNQPQHF. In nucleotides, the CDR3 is TGTGCCAGCAGACGGACAGGGGGCAATCAGCCCCAGCATTTT.

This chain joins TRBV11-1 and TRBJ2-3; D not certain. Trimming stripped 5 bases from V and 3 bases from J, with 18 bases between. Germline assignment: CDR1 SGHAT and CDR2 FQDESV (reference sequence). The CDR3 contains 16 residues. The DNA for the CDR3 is TGTGCCAGCAGCACCCGCAGCCCTGGGCGAACAGATACGCAGTATTTT. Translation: CASSTRSPGRTDTQYF.

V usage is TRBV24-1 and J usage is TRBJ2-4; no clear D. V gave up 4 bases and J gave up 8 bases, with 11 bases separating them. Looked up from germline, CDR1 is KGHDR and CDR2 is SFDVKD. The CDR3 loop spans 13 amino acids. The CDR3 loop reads CATSDQVTDIQYF. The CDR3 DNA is TGTGCCACCAGTGACCAGGTCACGGACATTCAGTACTTC.

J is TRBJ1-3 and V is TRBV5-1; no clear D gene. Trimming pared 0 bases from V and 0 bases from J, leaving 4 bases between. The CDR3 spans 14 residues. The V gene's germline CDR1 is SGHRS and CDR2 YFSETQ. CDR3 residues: CASSLDSSGNTIYF. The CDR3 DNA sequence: TGCGCCAGCAGCTTGGACTCCTCTGGAAACACCATATATTTT. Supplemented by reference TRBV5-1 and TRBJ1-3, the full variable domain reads KAGVTQTPRYLIKTRGQQVTLSCSPISGHRSVSWYQQTPGQGLQFLFEYFSETQRNKGNFPGRFSGRQFSNSRSEMNVSTLELGDSALYLCASSLDSSGNTIYFGEGSWLTVV.

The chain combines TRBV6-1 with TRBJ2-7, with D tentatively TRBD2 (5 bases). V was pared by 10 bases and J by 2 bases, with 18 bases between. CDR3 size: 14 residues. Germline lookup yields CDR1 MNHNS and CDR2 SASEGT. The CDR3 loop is CATLGEIRPYEQYF. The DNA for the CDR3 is TGTGCCACCCTGGGAGAAATACGCCCCTACGAGCAGTACTTC.

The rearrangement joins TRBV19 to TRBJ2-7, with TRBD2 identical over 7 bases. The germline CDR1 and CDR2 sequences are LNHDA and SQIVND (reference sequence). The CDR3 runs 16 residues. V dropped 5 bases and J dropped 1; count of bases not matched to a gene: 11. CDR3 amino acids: CASSLRGSGSSYEQYF. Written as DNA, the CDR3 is TGTGCCAGTAGTCTCCGTGGTAGCGGGTCATCCTACGAGCAGTACTTC.

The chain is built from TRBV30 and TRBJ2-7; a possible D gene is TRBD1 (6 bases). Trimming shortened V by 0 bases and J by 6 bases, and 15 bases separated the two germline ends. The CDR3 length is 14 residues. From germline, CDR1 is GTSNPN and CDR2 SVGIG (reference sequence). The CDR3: CAWSVGQHGSEQYF. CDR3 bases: TGTGCCTGGAGTGTCGGACAGCACGGGTCCGAGCAGTACTTC.